The source of this T cell receptor beta chain is a study of cytomegalovirus exposure and HLA in healthy donors. Findings and limits, study-wide: A likely sequencing artifact accounted for one observed cluster of highly shared sequence variants.

The PCR had 60 Vbeta and 13 Jbeta primers. Using immunoSEQ multiplex PCR, the repertoire was profiled, and TCRdb retains in-frame clones only, with some absent. Counted here are roughly 160,000 clones, around 80% occurring once; the ten biggest clones make up 2% to 2.5%. This clone has just one count. Its cognate antigen is unknown. The V and J ends lost 7 bases and 0 bases respectively, with 12 bases between them. Germline V gives CDR1 SNHLY, CDR2 FYNNEI. CDR3 length: 14 residues. Sequenced material: PBMCs. The chain couples TRBV2 to TRBJ1-2; tentative D call: TRBD1 (6 bases). The clonotype originates from a male donor in good health and CMV-seronegative. DNA of the CDR3: TGTGCCAGCAAGGGGGACGGATCTAACTATGGCTACACCTTC. It is translated as CASKGDGSNYGYTF. Drawing the rest from reference TRBV2 and TRBJ1-2, the complete variable domain is EPEVTQTPSHQVTQMGQEVILRCVPISNHLYFYWYRQILGQKVEFLVSFYNNEISEKSEIFDDQFSVERPDGSNFTLKIRSTKLEDSAMYFCASKGDGSNYGYTFGSGTRLTVV.